This TCR beta chain was identified in a study of T cell responses to AZD1222 COVID-19 vaccine. The table came from immunoSEQ multiplex PCR; TCRdb's copy has only in-frame clones and leaves some out. The table includes about 180,000 clones, around 88% detected once. On this clone: Its antigen is still unknown.

Germline loops: CDR1 MGHRA, CDR2 YSYEKL. The CDR3 consists of 18 residues. V lost 0 bases to trimming and J lost 0 bases, with 18 bases between them. Study-wide findings and caveats: Spike regions recognized by vaccine-associated CD4 TCRs spanned the protein, led by 160-218 and 743-854. A reported finding is that nearly half of spike-specific TCRs target unmutated variant regions. Only after the peak T cell response were repertoires sampled.

Sequenced material: peripheral blood, taken on day 0 of AZD1222 vaccination. The sequence was obtained from an adult in good health. This rearrangement joins TRBV4-1 to TRBJ2-7; D could derive from TRBD1 or TRBD2 (5 bases each). CDR3 coding DNA: TGCGCCAGCAGCCAAGAACATGAGGCGGTGGGGACCTCCTACGAGCAGTACTTC. As protein: CASSQEHEAVGTSYEQYF.